The sequence of this T cell receptor beta chain was determined in a study of human T cells and chemical hapten exposure. Study-wide context: 0.01% DPC was applied to the upper back in patch tests, which were read at 6 days.

Time point: patch test 1, 2 weeks after DPC sensitization. Treatment here: therapeutic diphenylcyclopropenone sensitization with weekly scalp DPC. Germline V gene sequence: CDR1 MNHEY, CDR2 SMNVEV (reference sequence). The CDR3 is 14 residues long. V dropped 8 bases and J dropped 0 bases, with 13 bases sitting between them. As originally analysed: There were a median of around 97,000 TCRs per sample, with a range from about 23,224 to 750,000. MiXCR was run by TCRdb on the RACE reads, yielding one entry per CDR3 protein. These V and J calls derive from TCRdb rather than the authors' analysis. The sample holds around 99,000 distinct CDR3 sequences, about an eighth seen once.

The sequence derives from a woman between 40 and 55 years old with alopecia areata. Some clones in this sample may be carry-over from other donors' samples. The chain combines TRBV27 with TRBJ1-1; a weak D match, TRBD1 (5 bases). The material sequenced was whole blood, taken in connection with sensitization to the hapten diphenylcyclopropenone (DPC). The CDR3 region is CASRLQGVNTEAFF. The CDR3 nucleotides read TGTGCCAGCCGACTCCAGGGCGTGAACACTGAAGCTTTCTTT.